This T cell receptor (beta chain) was identified in a study of T-cell reconstitution after alpha-beta-depleted transplantation in children. TCRbeta library construction was performed incorporating unique molecular identifiers. From the PCR reads, TCRdb called clonotypes with MiXCR, one entry per CDR3 protein. The sample has a few hundred thousand distinct CDR3 sequences, around 10% seen once. Germline V CDR1 and CDR2: KGHDR, SFDVKD. Trimming took 3 bases from V and 4 from J, leaving 14 bases between them. The CDR3 spans 16 residues. The V gene is TRBV24-1, the J gene TRBJ2-2; D might be TRBD1 (5 bases). The sequencing here drew on PBMCs from the stem cell graft donor, taken from the stem cell graft. This sequence was found in a human donor who donated a stem cell graft to a child with acute lymphoblastic leukemia. CDR3 DNA sequence: TGTGCCACCAGTGATCCGACAGTCTCGGGCACCGGGGAGCTGTTTTTT. Translating it yields CATSDPTVSGTGELFF.